The present TCR beta chain was sequenced within a study of cytomegalovirus exposure and HLA in healthy donors (dated by TCRdb to about 2017). For the wider study: An earlier analysis of a few hundred of the donors reported 276 Gb of sequence data and 117 million unique TCR beta sequences obtained from around 190 million T cells. Every repertoire in the discovery cohort had been generated on one and the same sequencing platform. The later analysis used no new phenotypic data to find candidate immune exposures, relying instead on TCR beta sequences and their occurrence across donors. A later analysis re-examined previously published TCR beta repertoires from several hundred donors and added high-resolution HLA genotyping to investigate patterns of TCR occurrence. The genetic ancestry cluster associated with self-reported Caucasian donors included roughly 84% of the 398 genotyped donors. The study aimed to test whether cataloging public T cell receptors could reveal signatures of past pathogen exposure. The study profiled the T cell repertoires of 666 subjects by immunosequencing and related them to cytomegalovirus serostatus. Four to six DR-DQ haplotypes were handled as single units for association and clustering, since linkage in the cohort was strong. HLA typing included class I and class II loci at four-digit resolution. A later genetic analysis took genome-wide SNP genotypes for about 55% of the 666 donors and used that subset as a discovery cohort. In addition to the first cohort of hundreds of subjects, a separate validation cohort of approximately 130 different subjects was used. The number of donors typed differed by locus, with 629-630 for A, B, C, DRB1 and DQB1, roughly 520 for DQA1, over 600 for DPA1, and some 470 for DPB1. In an earlier analysis of roughly 540 of the donors, high-throughput TCR beta sequencing was used to judge whether each TCR beta V gene segment behaved as functional or pseudogenic. An early release that covered 640 HLA-typed donors contained about 300 gigabases of sequencing data and tens of millions of unique TCR sequences. To predict cytomegalovirus infection status, the study combined high-throughput TCR immunosequencing, statistical association of individual TCRs with disease status, and machine learning. Donor age, sex, ethnicity and CMV serostatus were compiled alongside the repertoire data. On average, roughly 200,000 unique TCR beta nucleotide sequences were sequenced per donor among more than 350 genotyped donors of the cohort, with roughly 18% of those sequences being non-productive.

Trimming at the junction amounts to 0 bases on V and 6 bases on J, and the germline ends lie 6 bases apart. The CDR3 sequence holds 12 residues, the cysteine and phenylalanine included. Of the read, only the CDR3 DNA is kept; its 36 bases are in frame from base 1. As encoded in the germline V gene, CDR1 is LGHNT while CDR2 is FRNRAP. The research as a whole found: Cytomegalovirus status was reported to be diagnosed by the classifier with high specificity and sensitivity in both the original and validation cohorts. HLA typing was unavailable for some donors at each locus, so association tests used only the typed subset. It was suggested by the authors that the approach could potentially be generalized to other disease states and immunological phenotypes. Assigning TCR associations to individual alleles was difficult when HLA alleles, especially DR and DQ, strongly co-occurred. A few of the identified cytomegalovirus-associated TCR beta chains were confirmed in vitro to be specific for cytomegalovirus antigens. A later analysis associated 15,000 or so TCR beta sequences with specific HLA alleles at a false discovery rate of 0.05. A group of highly shared sequence variants was considered likely to be a technical artifact of the sequencing pipeline. A later analysis found that HLA-associated TCR beta chains were more clonally expanded and had lower generation probabilities than equally common non-associated chains. The study gave a list of under 200 TCR beta chains associated with cytomegalovirus. The only immune exposure information available for the cohort was CMV serostatus. An earlier analysis of 450 to 750 of the donors showed that most TCR beta V segments appeared in productive rearrangements either about 87% or about 30% of the time, which broadly matched IMGT annotations. A later genetic analysis associated a missense DCLRE1C variant with V-gene and J-gene trimming of TCR beta chains, and an independent cohort replicated the association. Seventeen rarely observed V segments, including chromosome 9 orphons, were excluded from the earlier analysis of several hundred of the donors because counts were too low. A further reported finding was that TCR beta sequences accurately predicted the HLA-A and HLA-B alleles for most subjects in the first cohort. Sequencing depth was assumed to be roughly uniform across donors in the presence/absence analyses, though that assumption may not hold. Compared with the roughly 670-donor mean, donors in an Asian-associated ancestry cluster had fewer N-insertions in productive TCRs, according to a later genetic analysis. Linkage disequilibrium might explain the correlated functional status among segregating V segments, but an unknown experimental factor could not be excluded. A later analysis reported that several top co-occurrence clusters appeared linked to parvovirus B19, influenza, CMV and Epstein-Barr virus. Across donors, most TCR sequences were observed very rarely, whereas some public TCRs were present in many individuals. According to a later analysis, most CMV-associated TCR beta chains appeared to be HLA-restricted, and the HLA associations seemed to be driven largely by CMV exposure. Because the 87-base-pair reads could not distinguish some IMGT-functional V segments, including TRBV6-2 and TRBV6-3, those segments were excluded. According to a later analysis, TCR association rates differed among HLA loci, with DRB1 alleles showing the most associated TCRs and HLA-C alleles showing the fewest. The cohort was sequenced for TCR beta chains only, and without alpha or paired-chain data the features that could be detected were limited.

The cohort consisted of 666 healthy bone marrow donors. At the time of sampling, every cohort member was nominally healthy, though immune exposures that went unrecorded were likely present. The donor tested CMV seropositive, placing the donor among the roughly 300 seropositive members of the cohort. A peripheral blood sample was provided by each donor, and peripheral blood mononuclear cells were used for TCR beta sequencing. Genomic DNA was extracted from the blood cell samples with the Qiagen DNeasy Blood Extraction Kit. For this clone: Its antigen is unknown. It has no much larger one-base neighbor in the sample; base qualities were not kept.

The library was obtained by the immunoSEQ multiplex PCR assay. A mixture of 60 forward primers for TCR Vbeta segments and 13 reverse primers for TCR Jbeta segments was used in the multiplex PCR. A multiplex PCR assay on genomic DNA amplified the CDR3 region of rearranged TCR beta genes. The amplified TCR beta libraries were sequenced on the Illumina HiSeq System as 87-base-pair reads. In the paper's pipeline: Across the 666 repertoires, a later analysis counted about 81 million unique TCR beta chains, 8.5 million to 12 million of which were shared by at least two donors. A nearest-neighbor algorithm error-corrected the raw reads and collapsed the reads into unique sequences, merging closely related sequences to remove PCR and sequencing errors. CDR3 sequences were aligned to IMGT reference sequences to assign V, D and J gene segments. Each retained sequence needed at least a six-nucleotide match to both a V gene segment and a J gene segment. A rearrangement was called productive if the CDR3 had no stop codons and remained in frame with V and J, and every other rearrangement was called non-productive. CDR3 was defined by IMGT convention, running from the second conserved V-encoded cysteine to the conserved J-encoded phenylalanine. The earlier analysis of about 530 of the donors excluded any sequence lacking an unambiguous match to a single V gene segment. An earlier analysis of some 500 of the donors classified V segments as functional when productive rearrangements were above 56.7% and as segregating when the standard deviation between donors was above 5%. A statistical classification framework was built for diagnosing cytomegalovirus status from the catalog of TCR beta chain sequences. In a later analysis, TCR nucleotide sequences were compared against IMGT/GENE-DB human TR gene sequences so that V and J genes could be assigned. Using the TCRdist pipeline, a later analysis assigned CDR3 sequences along with most-parsimonious VDJ recombination scenarios. In a later analysis, every TCR beta chain was defined by the combination of its CDR3 amino acid sequence and its V-gene family, and reads without a unique V-gene family were dropped. In a later analysis, 500 to 650 highly shared, low-generation-probability nucleotide sequences were removed to address suspected cross-contamination and a sequencing artifact. For each public chain, a later analysis derived a clonal expansion index from normalized ranks of inferred template counts within each repertoire. Generation probabilities in a later analysis came from a VDJ recombination model fitted to out-of-frame rearrangements, and those results were checked against IGoR. In a later analysis, TCR-TCR, TCR-HLA and TCR-CMV co-occurrence was scored with hypergeometric tests, and a repertoire-size bias correction was applied to TCR pairs. In a later analysis, false discovery rates were estimated by permuting HLA or CMV assignments 20 times. A later analysis grouped co-occurring TCRs with DBSCAN, adding TCRdist sequence similarity when clustering within HLA-allele-positive subsets. For co-occurrence clustering, repertoires with fewer than 30,000 or more than 120,000 public chains were excluded, along with roughly five repertoires with anomalous nucleotide sharing. TCRdb obtained this table from immuneACCESS and retained in-frame rearrangements with V and J assigned. These tables miss some clones; where compared with another copy, unresolved V genes account for less than half of the shortfall, and the remainder is unexplained. That table gives V, J and clone size, and the DNA gave D and trimming. The sample table contains approximately 88,000 clones; only one count was recorded for 60% to 80% of them. The ten largest clonotypes hold less than 9.5% of the sample.

The chain joins TRBV12-5 to TRBJ2-7, with TRBD2 as a weak D call on 5 bases. The source material was PBMCs. The receptor's source is a man aged 50 or older in good health and CMV-seropositive. The sequenced DNA: TGTGCTAGTGGTTTGGTTCTAGCCGAGCAGTACTTC. It translates as CASGLVLAEQYF.